The next 8 T cell receptor beta chains were all read from a single sample in a study of T cells in Graves' hyperthyroidism and ophthalmopathy. RNA transcripts provided the source from which TCR beta CDR3 regions were amplified. The HTBI primer set was used in a first-round RT-PCR of the TCR CDR3. TCRdb called the multiplex PCR reads again in MiXCR, with one record for every CDR3 protein. The sample records some 510,000 distinct CDR3 sequences, around 20% being singletons. Sequences were obtained from blood. Every receptor here comes from a man between 18 and 29 years old with Graves' hyperthyroidism.

This clonotype was seen many times. The rearrangement joins TRBV28 to TRBJ1-1, with 10 positions matching TRBD1. The CDR3 runs 13 residues. Unmatched junction bases numbered 5, after V lost 8 bases and J lost 5 bases. Looked up from germline, CDR1 is MDHEN and CDR2 is SYDVKM. The CDR3 DNA reads as TGTGCCAGCGCCAGACAGGGGGCGACTGAAGCTTTCTTT. Its protein product is CASARQGATEAFF.

This clonotype was seen a few times. The V gene is TRBV7-9, the J gene TRBJ1-6, with D unclear. The germline CDR1 and CDR2 sequences are SEHNR and FQNEAQ (reference sequence). This CDR3 is 14 amino acids long. The V and J ends lost 5 bases and 6 bases respectively, with 11 bases between them. CDR3 residues: CASSARPLNSPLHF. The CDR3 DNA is TGTGCCAGCAGCGCCCGACCGCTTAATTCACCCCTCCACTTT.

This clonotype was recorded at least ten times. The chain carries TRBV7-9 and TRBJ2-5; 10 bases map to TRBD1. The CDR3 is made up of 15 amino acids. Germline CDR1 and CDR2: SEHNR and FQNEAQ (reference sequence). After removal of 4 bases from V and 2 bases from J, the junction contained 4 bases not matched to a gene. The CDR3 here is CASSSGQGGQETQYF. In DNA form, the CDR3 reads TGTGCCAGCAGCTCCGGACAGGGGGGTCAAGAGACCCAGTACTTC. The variable domain in full, completed from reference TRBV7-9 and TRBJ2-5, reads DTGVSQNPRHKITKRGQNVTFRCDPISEHNRLYWYRQTLGQGPEFLTYFQNEAQLEKSRLLSDRFSAERPKGSFSTLEIQRTEQGDSAMYLCASSSGQGGQETQYFGPGTRLLVL.

The V and J genes are TRBV12-3 or TRBV12-4 and TRBJ1-1; maybe TRBD1 (5 bases). The V end lost 5 bases, the J end lost 10 bases, and 17 bases lay between the germline ends. This CDR3 spans 13 amino acids. Written as DNA, the CDR3 is TGTGCCAGCAGTGGAGTCAGGGTTTCGGGAGCTTTCTTT. Translated: CASSGVRVSGAFF.

This clonotype came up many times. V and J are TRBV28 and TRBJ1-1; TRBD1 agrees at 9 bases. The CDR3 runs 14 residues. The junction had 7 bases not matched to a gene; V was cut back by 6 bases and J by 5 bases. From germline, CDR1 is MDHEN and CDR2 SYDVKM. CDR3 coding DNA: TGTGCCAGCAGCCTCTACAGGGGGCCAACTGAAGCTTTCTTT. This sequence encodes CASSLYRGPTEAFF.

With respect to this clonotype: This may stem from a read error, because a much larger clone lies one nucleotide away. The chain is built from TRBV12-5 and TRBJ1-2, with D possibly TRBD1 on 6 matching bases. The CDR3 runs to 13 residues. Germline assignment: CDR1 LGHNT and CDR2 FRNRAP. Trimming removed 10 bases from V and 6 bases from J, with 18 bases in between. Written as DNA, the CDR3 is TGTGCTAATGTCCTGGCAGGGGATGATGGCTACACCTTC. This translates into CANVLAGDDGYTF. The full variable domain, completed using reference TRBV12-5 and TRBJ1-2, is DARVTQTPRHKVTEMGQEVTMRCQPILGHNTVFWYRQTMMQGLELLAYFRNRAPLDDSGMPKDRFSAEMPDATLATLKIQPSEPRDSAVYFCANVLAGDDGYTFGSGTRLTVV.

This clonotype was observed a few times. This chain joins TRBV2 and TRBJ1-1; D ambiguous. Germline V gene data show CDR1 as SNHLY and CDR2 as FYNNEI. Between the trimmed V and J ends, which lost 4 bases and 3 bases, there was a span of 12 bases. This CDR3 is built from 14 residues. The DNA for the CDR3 is TGTGCCAGCAGTGGTGTGAGGAAAGACACTGAAGCTTTCTTT. It is translated as CASSGVRKDTEAFF.

This clonotype was counted between two and nine times. The genes are TRBV12-3 or TRBV12-4 and TRBJ1-3, with D tentatively TRBD1 (5 bases). The CDR3 has 15 residues. Trimming removed 1 base from V and 1 base from J, with 8 bases in between. DNA for the CDR3: TGTGCCAGCAGTTTAGGTGGGGGATCTGGAAACACCATATATTTT. Its protein is CASSLGGGSGNTIYF.